These 28 T cell receptor beta chains share one sample of origin, sequenced in a study of Graves' ophthalmopathy and Graves' hyperthyroidism. RNA served as the template for amplifying TCR beta CDR3 regions. An opening RT-PCR round employed HTBI primers and preceded a second-round multiplex PCR. MiXCR, run by TCRdb on the multiplex PCR reads, gives a single entry per CDR3 protein. The table shows over a million distinct CDR3 sequences, with around a third occurring only once. Sequencing was performed on peripheral blood or thyroid tissue (not recorded which). These receptors all stem from an adult man with Graves' hyperthyroidism.

In this sample, this clonotype turned up many times. The V call is TRBV5-6, the J call TRBJ2-5; weak D call: TRBD2 (5 bases). V gave up 2 bases and J gave up 1 base, with 12 bases separating them. The CDR3 is made up of 15 amino acids. From germline, CDR1 is SGHDT and CDR2 YYEEEE. The CDR3 reads CASSFGVVGQETQYF. DNA for the CDR3: TGTGCCAGCAGCTTCGGGGTTGTGGGCCAAGAGACCCAGTACTTC. Full variable domain (outside the CDR3, taken from reference TRBV5-6 and TRBJ2-5): DAGVTQSPTHLIKTRGQQVTLRCSPKSGHDTVSWYQQALGQGPQFIFQYYEEEERQRGNFPDRFSGHQFPNYSSELNVNALLLGDSALYLCASSFGVVGQETQYFGPGTRLLVL.

This clonotype was detected only a few times. This rearrangement joins TRBV12-5 to TRBJ2-5; D not certain. V was pared by 1 base and J by 3 bases, with 6 bases between. CDR3 length equals 13 residues. The germline V gene encodes CDR1 LGHNT and CDR2 FRNRAP. The CDR3 DNA is TGTGCTAGTGGTTTGGCAGAGGAAGAGACCCAGTACTTC. This codes for CASGLAEEETQYF.

This rearrangement joins TRBV29-1 to TRBJ1-1; D remains ambiguous. The CDR3 spans 11 residues. In germline, CDR1 is SQVTM, CDR2 ANQGSEA. V shed 8 bases and J shed 1 base, with 8 bases lying between them. The CDR3: CSTRGNTEAFF. CDR3 sequence (DNA): TGCAGCACCCGGGGGAACACTGAAGCTTTCTTT.

The chain combines TRBV7-9 with TRBJ2-5, with D tentatively TRBD1 (5 bases). CDR1 is SEHNR, CDR2 FQNEAQ, per germline (reference sequence). Deletions cut 7 bases from V and 3 bases from J, with 24 bases between. CDR3 length: 17 residues. CDR3: CASTPAVGPGNEETQYF. In DNA form, the CDR3 reads TGTGCCAGCACCCCCGCGGTGGGGCCAGGAAACGAAGAGACCCAGTACTTC.

V and J are TRBV9 and TRBJ2-5, with 8 bases fitting TRBD2. The end of the DNA is better explained by TRBJ2-7, so the J call may be wrong. The CDR3 is 16 residues long. In germline, CDR1 is SGDLS, CDR2 YYNGEE. CDR3 residues: CASSLKGTGGGSEQYF. Here the CDR3 DNA reads TGTGCCAGCAGCTTAAAAGGGACGGGGGGGGGATCCGAGCAGTACTTC.

Many counts were recorded for this clonotype. This chain connects TRBV7-9 to TRBJ2-7; D might be TRBD1 (5 bases). CDR1 and CDR2 from the germline V gene are SEHNR and FQNEAQ (reference sequence). V was shortened by 6 bases and J by 3 bases, with 18 bases between the two germline ends. The CDR3 totals 15 residues. The CDR3: CASRDGGADNYEQYF. The CDR3 bases are TGTGCCAGCAGGGACGGTGGGGCCGACAACTACGAGCAGTACTTC.

This clonotype was seen repeatedly, ten times or more. The chain employs TRBV20-1 and TRBJ2-7, with 8 bases identical to TRBD2. CDR1 is DFQATT and CDR2 is SNEGSKA in the germline V gene (reference sequence). There are 16 residues in the CDR3. V gave up 3 bases and J gave up 2 bases; unmatched junction bases: 12. CDR3 nucleotide sequence: TGCAGTGCTAGGGTCGTAGCGGGGCCCTACCCCTACGAGCAGTACTTC. It encodes CSARVVAGPYPYEQYF.

In its sample, this clonotype was seen many times. V is TRBV7-9 and J is TRBJ2-7; 8 nucleotides align to TRBD1. Germline loops: CDR1 SEHNR, CDR2 FQNEAQ (reference sequence). Germline trimming cut 6 bases from V and 3 bases from J; bases unmatched to any gene: 10. The CDR3 is made up of 15 amino acids. Here the CDR3 reads CASSYGQGSDYEQYF. CDR3 sequence (DNA): TGTGCCAGCAGTTATGGACAGGGTAGTGACTACGAGCAGTACTTC.

The chain recombines TRBV3-1 with TRBJ1-3; the D is unclear. Trimming shortened V by 2 bases and J by 4 bases, and 12 bases separated the two germline ends. This CDR3 region has 15 residues. Germline V gene lookup returns CDR1 LGHDT and CDR2 YNNKEL (reference sequence). The CDR3 sequence is CASSQRPGGGNTIYF. As DNA, the CDR3 is TGTGCCAGCAGCCAAAGACCTGGAGGGGGAAACACCATATATTTT.

This clonotype was counted many times. The chain carries TRBV4-1 and TRBJ2-7, with TRBD1 matching 8 bases. Germline lookup yields CDR1 MGHRA and CDR2 YSYEKL. V was clipped by 4 bases and J by 4 bases; unmatched bases: 18. The CDR3 consists of 18 residues. CDR3 in amino acids: CASSPNPGQAAPLYEQYF. CDR3 sequence (DNA): TGCGCCAGCAGCCCCAACCCGGGACAGGCCGCCCCATTATACGAGCAGTACTTC.

This clonotype was seen a few times. V and J are TRBV12-3 or TRBV12-4 and TRBJ2-6; D not certain. The CDR3 sequence is 13 residues long. V lost 8 bases and J lost 4, with 9 bases in between. In DNA form, the CDR3 reads TGTGCCAGCTCAACCACCGGGGCCAACGTCCTGACTTTC. Residues: CASSTTGANVLTF.

This clonotype was detected ten times or more. The genes are TRBV5-6 and TRBJ2-7, with 7 positions matching TRBD1. Germline lookup yields CDR1 SGHDT and CDR2 YYEEEE. This CDR3 has 13 amino acids. V lost 0 bases, J lost 7 bases, and 4 bases stayed unmatched. For the CDR3, the DNA is TGTGCCAGCAGCTTGGGAGGGGGCGCGGAGCAGTACTTC. Its translation: CASSLGGGAEQYF.

J is TRBJ2-3 and V is TRBV7-8; TRBD2 matches at 8 bases. Germline CDR1 is SGHVS and CDR2 is FQNEAQ. V was pared by 5 bases and J by 1 base, with 11 bases of the junction left unmatched. CDR3 length equals 17 residues. The CDR3 loop is CASSPRRLALGTDTQYF. The CDR3 DNA follows: TGTGCCAGCAGCCCTCGTAGACTAGCGTTGGGCACAGATACGCAGTATTTT. The full variable domain, its missing parts supplied by reference TRBV7-8 and TRBJ2-3, is GAGVSQSPRYKVAKRGQDVALRCDPISGHVSLFWYQQALGQGPEFLTYFQNEAQLDKSGLPSDRFFAERPEGSVSTLKIQRTQQEDSAVYLCASSPRRLALGTDTQYFGPGTRLTVL.

The rearrangement joins TRBV7-2 to TRBJ2-5; TRBD2 matches 11 bases. V gave up 1 base and J gave up 3 bases; unmatched junction bases: 7. The CDR3 contains 17 residues. The germline V gene encodes CDR1 SGHTA and CDR2 FQGNSA. The chain's CDR3 is CASSLGNSGGAEETQYF. The CDR3 bases are TGTGCCAGCAGCTTAGGGAATAGCGGGGGGGCCGAAGAGACCCAGTACTTC.

This clonotype was recorded at least ten times. The chain combines TRBV5-8 with TRBJ2-5; D not certain. From germline, CDR1 is SGHTS and CDR2 YDEGEE. Trimming left V 0 bases short and J 1 base short, with 10 bases between. The CDR3 covers 15 residues. CDR3 in DNA: TGTGCCAGCAGCTTGGGTCGGCCCGTCCAAGAGACCCAGTACTTC. This sequence encodes CASSLGRPVQETQYF.

The genes are TRBV6-5 and TRBJ1-1; no clear D gene. V dropped 0 bases and J dropped 1 base, with 9 bases sitting between them. Germline-derived CDR1 and CDR2 are MNHEY and SVGAGI. This CDR3 is 15 amino acids long. The CDR3 sequence: CASSYSKSRNTEAFF. CDR3 DNA: TGTGCCAGCAGTTACTCGAAATCCAGGAACACTGAAGCTTTCTTT.

This clonotype occurred many times. The gene calls are TRBV2 and TRBJ2-5; D is uncertain. Germline lookup yields CDR1 SNHLY and CDR2 FYNNEI. The CDR3 sequence is 14 residues long. Trimming left V 0 bases short and J 0 bases short, with 5 bases between. CDR3 in DNA: TGTGCCAGCAGTGAAGCGGTTTACCAAGAGACCCAGTACTTC. This encodes CASSEAVYQETQYF.

This clonotype was seen many times. The V gene is TRBV5-1, the J gene TRBJ1-1, with a possible D match to TRBD1 (5 bases). The CDR3 extends over 15 amino acids. The V gene's germline CDR1 is SGHRS and CDR2 YFSETQ. V lost 2 bases and J lost 0, with 11 bases in between. The CDR3 nucleotides read TGCGCCAGCAGCTTTACAGGACCCATGAACACTGAAGCTTTCTTT. Its protein product is CASSFTGPMNTEAFF.

This clonotype was observed a single time. The gene calls are TRBV28 and TRBJ1-1; D is possibly TRBD1 (5 bases). The V end lost 6 bases, the J end lost 1 base, and 18 bases lay between the germline ends. The CDR3 is made up of 16 amino acids. CDR1 and CDR2 (germline): MDHEN, SYDVKM. The CDR3 DNA sequence: TGTGCCAGCAGAGCCCCTGTCGGGGACGGGAACACTGAAGCTTTCTTT. It codes for CASRAPVGDGNTEAFF. The whole variable domain, filled in from reference TRBV28 and TRBJ1-1, reads DVKVTQSSRYLVKRTGEKVFLECVQDMDHENMFWYRQDPGLGLRLIYFSYDVKMKEKGDIPEGYSVSREKKERFSLILESASTNQTSMYLCASRAPVGDGNTEAFFGQGTRLTVV.

This chain joins TRBV7-8 and TRBJ1-6; 7 bases agree with TRBD1. Per the germline V gene, CDR1 is SGHVS and CDR2 is FQNEAQ. The CDR3 consists of 16 residues. V was clipped by 6 bases and J by 3 bases; unmatched bases: 8. CDR3 nucleotide sequence: TGTGCCAGCAGAAGATCAGGGGGTGGCTATAATTCACCCCTCCACTTT. Protein sequence: CASRRSGGGYNSPLHF.

This clonotype was observed a handful of times. J is TRBJ1-5 and V is TRBV4-1; no definite D call. V lost 3 bases and J lost 2, with 14 bases in between. Germline CDR1 and CDR2: MGHRA and YSYEKL. CDR3 length: 16 residues. The CDR3 reads CASSHQVVGRNQPQHF. DNA of the CDR3: TGCGCCAGCAGCCATCAGGTTGTGGGCCGCAATCAGCCCCAGCATTTT.

This sequence joins TRBV29-1 and TRBJ2-7; 7 nucleotides agree with TRBD1. The CDR3 is 11 amino acids. Germline V gene sequence: CDR1 SQVTM, CDR2 ANQGSEA. CDR3 region: CSPGQIYEQYF. CDR3 bases: TGCAGTCCGGGACAGATCTACGAGCAGTACTTC.

This clonotype has only a few counts. The chain carries TRBV9 and TRBJ1-3; 7 bases fit TRBD1. The ends lost 2 bases at V and 6 bases at J; junction bases unmatched: 2. Germline V gene data show CDR1 as SGDLS and CDR2 as YYNGEE. CDR3 size: 13 residues. Here the CDR3 DNA reads TGTGCCAGCAGCGTCGACAGGGAAAACACCATATATTTT. The encoded protein is CASSVDRENTIYF.

The chain couples TRBV11-2 to TRBJ1-6; TRBD1 agrees at 10 bases. Germline values: CDR1 SGHAT, CDR2 FQNNGV. The length of the CDR3 is 15 residues. V lost 5 bases and J lost 9; bases outside the gene matches: 7. The CDR3 DNA follows: TGTGCCAGCAGCACGCCGGGACAGGGGAGTTCACCCCTCCACTTT. This translates into CASSTPGQGSSPLHF.

Concerning this clonotype itself: The missing conserved phenylalanine or tryptophan at the end of this CDR3 makes a read error likely. The limits of the CDR3 on the DNA are not certain, so only TCRdb's listed CDR3 is given. The rearrangement links TRBV7-6 to TRBJ1-4; TRBD1, the table's D call, lacks a check against the DNA. Germline CDR1 reads SGHVS; CDR2 reads FNYEAQ. Including both end residues, the CDR3 is 9 amino acids long. CDR3 sequence reads: CASSAQGAL.

In its sample, this clonotype was seen a few times. The rearrangement joins TRBV7-9 to TRBJ2-7; TRBD2 agrees at 9 bases. Germline V lookup: CDR1 SEHNR, CDR2 FQNEAQ (reference sequence). The CDR3 runs 17 residues. Trimming took 6 bases from V and 4 from J; bases not matched to a gene: 16. The CDR3 sequence is CASSHLNFLAGRYEQYF. CDR3 coding DNA: TGTGCCAGCAGTCACCTAAATTTCCTAGCGGGGAGATACGAGCAGTACTTC. The variable domain in full, with the rest retrieved from reference TRBV7-9 and TRBJ2-7, is DTGVSQNPRHKITKRGQNVTFRCDPISEHNRLYWYRQTLGQGPEFLTYFQNEAQLEKSRLLSDRFSAERPKGSFSTLEIQRTEQGDSAMYLCASSHLNFLAGRYEQYFGPGTRLTVT.

The genes are TRBV29-1 and TRBJ1-3; no definite D call. V was clipped by 0 bases and J by 2 bases, with 11 bases between them. The CDR3 has 15 amino acids. CDR1 is SQVTM, CDR2 ANQGSEA, per germline. CDR3 region: CSVEDRGRAGNTIYF. CDR3 DNA: TGCAGCGTTGAAGATCGGGGAAGAGCTGGAAACACCATATATTTT. The variable domain in full, completed from reference TRBV29-1 and TRBJ1-3, reads SAVISQKPSRDICQRGTSLTIQCQVDSQVTMMFWYRQQPGQSLTLIATANQGSEATYESGFVIDKFPISRPNLTFSTLTVSNMSPEDSSIYLCSVEDRGRAGNTIYFGEGSWLTVV.

At least ten counts were recorded for this clonotype. The chain employs TRBV20-1 and TRBJ2-5; tentative D call: TRBD1 (6 bases). The V end was cut by 5 bases, the J end by 1 base, with 8 bases between. CDR3 length: 12 residues. CDR1 DFQATT and CDR2 SNEGSKA come from the germline V gene (reference sequence). The CDR3 region is CSAVQGQETQYF. The DNA of the CDR3 is TGCAGTGCTGTACAGGGCCAAGAGACCCAGTACTTC.